This is a list of T cell receptor beta chains from one sample in a study of control samples from healthy donors and cancer patients. Profiling relied on immunoSEQ multiplex PCR, and the TCRdb table lists in-frame clones only, not all of them. Of some 76,000 clones in the sample, just under 90% are singletons; the top ten hold under 20%. Specimen: PBMCs. The receptors were sampled from a man between 60 and 75 years old with lung cancer. CDR3s leave out the opening cysteine and the closing phenylalanine or tryptophan. Fields, in order: clone size, V gene, J gene, CDR3 protein. Some rows mark clone size as missing; the rest say once, few, many or name a class of expanded clone.

size: .; V: TRBV6-5; J: TRBJ2-1; CDR3: ASTLGGLTSNEQF
size: .; V: TRBV29-1; J: TRBJ2-7; CDR3: SVEGSGETYEQY
size: .; V: TRBV6-5; J: TRBJ1-3; CDR3: ASSYALSSGNTIY
size: .; V: TRBV10-3; J: TRBJ2-2; CDR3: AISDRQGTGELF
size: .; V: TRBV9; J: TRBJ2-7; CDR3: ASSLGGSGLIYEQY
size: once; V: TRBV5-1; J: TRBJ1-1; CDR3: ASSPNTGATEAF
size: .; V: TRBV9; J: TRBJ1-2; CDR3: ASSVEGNYGYT
size: .; V: TRBV7-2; J: TRBJ2-3; CDR3: ASSIQRGEDTQY
size: .; V: TRBV5-5; J: TRBJ1-2; CDR3: ASSFTLWTGQSGYT
size: .; V: TRBV6-5; J: TRBJ1-2; CDR3: ASITGVRGYT
size: .; V: TRBV27; J: TRBJ1-1; CDR3: ASSLSQPGQVNTEAF
size: few; V: TRBV20-1; J: TRBJ1-2; CDR3: SASRQGGYT
size: .; V: TRBV7-9; J: TRBJ1-4; CDR3: ASSAITGDEKLF
size: .; V: TRBV3-1/TRBV3-2; J: TRBJ1-5; CDR3: ASSQDPGMNQPQH
size: .; V: TRBV5-4; J: TRBJ2-1; CDR3: ASTLPGQYNEQF
size: .; V: TRBV18; J: TRBJ2-5; CDR3: ASSPGSKTQY
size: .; V: TRBV24-1; J: TRBJ1-2; CDR3: ATSVRGYGYT
size: .; V: TRBV2; J: TRBJ2-2; CDR3: ASRGGQYTGELF
size: .; V: TRBV5-1; J: TRBJ2-3; CDR3: ASSHLGQDSTDTQY
size: once; V: TRBV7-2; J: TRBJ2-3; CDR3: ASTRQSSTDTQY
size: .; V: TRBV5-1; J: TRBJ1-2; CDR3: ASTNSKEYGYT
size: .; V: TRBV12-5; J: TRBJ2-3; CDR3: ASGMGQTSTDTQY
size: .; V: TRBV18; J: TRBJ1-5; CDR3: ASSPDSNQPQH
size: .; V: TRBV7-2; J: TRBJ2-3; CDR3: ASSLNAADTQY
size: .; V: TRBV10-1; J: TRBJ1-1; CDR3: ASRQGPGTEAF
size: .; V: TRBV10-1; J: TRBJ1-2; CDR3: ASSGNTGYGYT
size: .; V: TRBV5-4; J: TRBJ2-2; CDR3: ASSSQGKPTGELF
size: .; V: TRBV3-1/TRBV3-2; J: TRBJ1-2; CDR3: ASSQDSQGKRYGYT
size: .; V: TRBV3-1/TRBV3-2; J: TRBJ1-1; CDR3: ASSPQDREDTEAF
size: .; V: TRBV5-6; J: TRBJ1-5; CDR3: ASSLGPVRLSNQPQH
size: .; V: TRBV5-1; J: TRBJ2-1; CDR3: ASSLTGANNEQF
size: .; V: TRBV18; J: TRBJ2-3; CDR3: ASSPNPSSRFNTDTQY
size: .; V: TRBV6-5; J: TRBJ1-1; CDR3: ASSYGALNTEAF
size: .; V: TRBV7-9; J: TRBJ1-2; CDR3: ASSLAPDSYGYT
size: .; V: TRBV18; J: TRBJ2-3; CDR3: ASSPLRQGASDTQY
size: .; V: TRBV6-5; J: TRBJ2-7; CDR3: ASSYAGISYEQY